The 24 T cell receptor beta chains reported below all come from one sample, sequenced in a study of blood T cell repertoires in COVID-19. Libraries were prepared by immunoSEQ multiplex PCR; TCRdb keeps only in-frame clonotypes and omits some of them. This sample yields 330,000 or so clones, of which roughly 86% are seen a single time; 7.5% to 10% belongs to the top ten. The source material was peripheral blood. These receptors were obtained from a man between 25 and 39 years old with COVID-19, enrolled during active disease.

The chain carries TRBV23-1 and TRBJ2-1, with D tentatively TRBD1 (6 bases). TRBV23-1 carries the ORF label, with uncertain function. V shed 3 bases and J shed 0 bases, with 24 bases lying between them. CDR3 length: 20 amino acids. The CDR3 DNA reads TGCGCCAGCAGTCACCCATACAGGGACCGTACTCCCTACTCCTACAATGAGCAGTTCTTC. Translated: CASSHPYRDRTPYSYNEQFF.

The V gene is TRBV27, the J gene TRBJ1-5; 9 nucleotides align to TRBD1. Unmatched junction bases numbered 13, after V lost 8 bases and J lost 2 bases. The CDR3 extends over 17 amino acids. Germline V gene data show CDR1 as MNHEY and CDR2 as SMNVEV (reference sequence). In DNA, the CDR3 is TGTGCCAGCCGAAGCTTAACAGGGGGCGCGGGCAATCAGCCCCAGCATTTT. Translating it yields CASRSLTGGAGNQPQHF.

This clone has only a few counts. The CDR3 DNA reads TGTGCCAGCAGTTATTCTAGAGGCAATCAGCCCCAGCATTTT. Protein product: CASSYSRGNQPQHF. The V gene is TRBV27, the J gene TRBJ1-5; no definite D call. The CDR3 is made up of 14 amino acids. Between the trimmed V and J ends, which lost 4 bases and 2 bases, there was a span of 9 bases. CDR1 is MNHEY, CDR2 SMNVEV, per germline (reference sequence).

CDR3 sequence: CASSIGQGAGGYTF. Written as DNA, the CDR3 is TGTGCCAGCAGCATAGGGCAGGGGGCGGGTGGCTACACCTTC. The rearrangement joins TRBV3-1 (or the pseudogene TRBV3-2) to TRBJ1-2; 8 nucleotides line up with TRBD1. The trim removed 5 bases at V and 7 bases at J, leaving 9 bases unmatched. Germline CDR1 and CDR2: LGHDT and YNNKEL (reference sequence). This CDR3 spans 14 amino acids.

The chain combines TRBV7-2 with TRBJ2-5, with 8 bases aligning to TRBD1. This CDR3 is 14 amino acids long. The V and J ends lost 7 bases and 4 bases, in that order; junction bases with no gene match: 8. Germline V gene data show CDR1 as SGHTA and CDR2 as FQGNSA. Written as DNA, the CDR3 is TGTGCCAGCAAATTAGGACAGGGAATAGAGACCCAGTACTTC. This sequence encodes CASKLGQGIETQYF.

This clone has a single count. This chain connects TRBV5-8 to TRBJ2-5; 9 bases are a match to TRBD1. This CDR3 contains 16 residues. Germline CDR1 is SGHTS and CDR2 is YDEGEE. V gave up 4 bases and J gave up 4 bases; unmatched junction bases: 11. CDR3 loop: CASSAFGQGRGETQYF. CDR3 sequence (DNA): TGTGCCAGCAGCGCGTTTGGACAGGGGAGGGGAGAGACCCAGTACTTC. The entire variable domain, with the rest obtained from reference TRBV5-8 and TRBJ2-5, is as follows: EAGVTQSPTHLIKTRGQQATLRCSPISGHTSVYWYQQALGLGLQFLLWYDEGEERNRGNFPPRFSGRQFPNYSSELNVNALELEDSALYLCASSAFGQGRGETQYFGPGTRLLVL.

In its sample, this clone was seen a few times. The chain recombines TRBV10-3 with TRBJ1-5; 8 nucleotides align to TRBD1. This CDR3 has 13 residues. The J segment lost 6 bases and the V segment lost 6 bases, leaving 4 bases of the junction unmatched. The V gene's germline CDR1 is ENHRY and CDR2 SYGVKD. The CDR3 bases are TGTGCCATCAGGCAGGGGGCCGGTCAGCCCCAGCATTTT. Translated, it gives CAIRQGAGQPQHF.

This clone was detected once. The chain is built from TRBV5-1 and TRBJ1-2, with TRBD1 matching over 10 bases. V shed 2 bases, J shed 7 bases, and the junction held 5 bases outside the gene matches. The CDR3 covers 14 residues. Germline-derived CDR1 and CDR2 are SGHRS and YFSETQ. The DNA of the CDR3 is TGCGCCAGCAGCTTAGGACAGGGGGTTATTGGCTACACCTTC. This gives the protein CASSLGQGVIGYTF.

With regard to this clone: This CDR3 is also generated by other DNA sequences in the sample. The rearrangement links TRBV6-5 to TRBJ1-1; D might be TRBD1 (6 bases). CDR3 length: 13 residues. Germline V gene sequence: CDR1 MNHEY, CDR2 SVGAGI. V was shortened by 5 bases and J by 0 bases, with 7 bases between the two germline ends. CDR3: CASSRTVNTEAFF. The CDR3 region has the DNA TGTGCCAGCAGTAGGACAGTGAACACTGAAGCTTTCTTT.

The V call is TRBV5-4, the J call TRBJ2-1; TRBD2 agrees at 10 bases. With V trimmed by 0 bases and J by 6 bases, 3 bases remained unmatched. The CDR3 is 15 residues long. The germline V gene has CDR1 SGHNT and CDR2 YYREEE (reference sequence). In DNA form, the CDR3 reads TGTGCCAGCAGCTTGGCGGCTAGCGGGGGCAATGAGCAGTTCTTC. This sequence encodes CASSLAASGGNEQFF.

This clone was detected only a few times. This chain uses TRBV5-1 with TRBJ2-1; TRBD1 aligns across 9 bases. V lost 3 bases to trimming and J lost 9 bases; unmatched junction nucleotides: 10. This CDR3 is 15 amino acids long. Germline V lookup: CDR1 SGHRS, CDR2 YFSETQ. For the CDR3, the DNA is TGCGCCAGCAGCTCGGACAGGGGTGAGAGTAGTGAGCAGTTCTTC. Protein: CASSSDRGESSEQFF.

The CDR3 region is CASSSGLAEGYEQYF. The DNA of the CDR3 is TGTGCCAGCAGTTCGGGACTAGCGGAGGGATACGAGCAGTACTTC. The chain employs TRBV28 and TRBJ2-7; TRBD2 aligns across 11 bases. The CDR3 is 15 amino acids. The germline V gene encodes CDR1 MDHEN and CDR2 SYDVKM. The J segment lost 4 bases and the V segment lost 4 bases, leaving 6 bases of the junction unmatched.

The CDR3 sequence is CASSRQENYIQPQHF. For the CDR3, the DNA is TGTGCCAGCAGCCGACAGGAGAACTATATTCAGCCCCAGCATTTT. This chain links TRBV6-5 with TRBJ1-5, with D maybe TRBD1 (6 bases). The ends were cut back, 6 bases at V and 6 bases at J, with 18 bases in the middle. Germline CDR1 MNHEY, CDR2 SVGAGI. The CDR3 loop spans 15 amino acids.

The chain couples TRBV14 to TRBJ1-4, with 9 bases fitting TRBD1. Germline CDR1 and CDR2: SGHDN and FVKESK. V shed 4 bases, J shed 5 bases, and the junction held 11 bases outside the gene matches. This CDR3 spans 17 amino acids. The CDR3 bases are TGTGCCAGCAGCCCGGGACAGGGCGGTGACCCAAATGAAAAACTGTTTTTT. Protein sequence: CASSPGQGGDPNEKLFF.

The genes are TRBV6-2 or TRBV6-3 and TRBJ1-1; no reliable D call. V was clipped by 0 bases and J by 7 bases, with 9 bases between them. Germline V gene sequence: CDR1 MNHEY, CDR2 SVGEGT. This CDR3 is 13 amino acids long. The DNA for the CDR3 is TGTGCCAGCAGTTACTCGACGAGCGATGAAGCTTTCTTT. It is translated as CASSYSTSDEAFF.

This sequence joins TRBV7-2 and TRBJ2-1; D is perhaps TRBD1 (6 bases). Per germline, CDR1 SGHTA and CDR2 FQGNSA. V lost 5 bases, J lost 8 bases, and 16 bases lay in between. The CDR3 has 14 residues. CDR3: CASSPHAGVDEQFF. CDR3 in DNA: TGTGCCAGCAGCCCGCACGCAGGGGTCGATGAGCAGTTCTTC.

The rearrangement uses TRBV5-6 and TRBJ1-1; TRBD1 might be the D (6 bases). The CDR3 sequence is 15 residues long. Per the germline V gene, CDR1 is SGHDT and CDR2 is YYEEEE. Trimming removed 5 bases from V and 1 base from J, with 15 bases in between. The CDR3 region has the DNA TGTGCCAGCAGTCCAGTAGGGACACCGAACACTGAAGCTTTCTTT. Encoded protein: CASSPVGTPNTEAFF.

The V gene is TRBV6-5, the J gene TRBJ2-1; tentative D call: TRBD2 (5 bases). The CDR3 has 15 residues. Trimming removed 2 bases from V and 5 bases from J, with 13 bases in between. Germline lookup yields CDR1 MNHEY and CDR2 SVGAGI. As DNA, the CDR3 is TGTGCCAGCAGTTACCAGCCTTCGGGAAACAATGAGCAGTTCTTC. Translated: CASSYQPSGNNEQFF.

The chain couples TRBV10-3 to TRBJ1-5; D is uncertain. V was cut by 7 bases and J by 2 bases, with 12 bases left in between. CDR3 length: 14 amino acids. Germline assignment: CDR1 ENHRY and CDR2 SYGVKD. For the CDR3, the DNA is TGTGCCATCAACGATCAAACTGGCAATCAGCCCCAGCATTTT. Protein sequence: CAINDQTGNQPQHF.

The chain joins TRBV3-1 (or the pseudogene TRBV3-2) to TRBJ2-4; TRBD1 aligns across 8 bases. Germline values: CDR1 LGHDT, CDR2 YNNKEL (reference sequence). The CDR3 covers 18 residues. V shed 4 bases and J 0 bases; nucleotides not matched to a gene: 11. DNA of the CDR3: TGTGCCAGCAGCCTACACCACAGGGGGAGAATAGCCAAAAACATTCAGTACTTC. Its protein is CASSLHHRGRIAKNIQYF.

This clone occurred a few times. The chain employs TRBV5-1 and TRBJ2-1; TRBD1 is a possible D gene (5 bases). V was trimmed by 0 bases and J by 1 base, leaving 11 bases between them. This CDR3 has 16 amino acids. CDR1 SGHRS and CDR2 YFSETQ come from the germline V gene. CDR3 sequence (DNA): TGCGCCAGCAGCTTGGAGGCAGGGTCGTCCTACAATGAGCAGTTCTTC. Its translation is CASSLEAGSSYNEQFF.

The genes are TRBV28 and TRBJ2-3; D ambiguous. Per the germline V gene, CDR1 is MDHEN and CDR2 is SYDVKM. This CDR3 is 15 amino acids long. Deletions cut 4 bases from V and 0 bases from J, with 11 bases between. The CDR3 region has the DNA TGTGCCAGCAGTTCTCCGCGACTTAGCACAGATACGCAGTATTTT. This gives the protein CASSSPRLSTDTQYF.

The rearrangement joins TRBV30 to TRBJ2-2; the D gene is possibly TRBD2 (5 bases). V was clipped by 5 bases and J by 3 bases, with 7 bases between them. Germline CDR1 GTSNPN, CDR2 SVGIG (reference sequence). The CDR3 totals 12 residues. CDR3 amino acids: CAWGRDTGELFF. The CDR3 DNA reads TGTGCCTGGGGGCGGGACACCGGGGAGCTGTTTTTT.

The V call is TRBV19, the J call TRBJ2-1; TRBD2 agrees at 9 bases. The CDR3 contains 16 residues. CDR1 is LNHDA, CDR2 SQIVND, per germline (reference sequence). J gave up 6 bases and V 1 base, and 7 bases lay outside the gene matches. The CDR3 DNA sequence: TGTGCCAGTAGTATAGGTGCGGGAGGGGTTTTCAATGAGCAGTTCTTC. Translating gives CASSIGAGGVFNEQFF.